One sample yielded the 6 T cell receptor beta chains listed below, sequenced in a study of cytotoxic CD8 clonotypes in ibrutinib-treated CLL. Measured with immunoSEQ multiplex PCR; TCRdb has only the in-frame clones, and not every one. This sample has approximately 45,000 clones; approximately 70% occur once, and the top ten carry about 22%. The sample was PBMCs, taken after 24 months of ibrutinib treatment. The receptors were gathered from a human donor with chronic lymphocytic leukemia.

The CDR3 DNA is TGTGCCAGCAGGGTAGGGGGGACAGATACGCAGTATTTT. The encoded protein is CASRVGGTDTQYF. The genes are TRBV27 and TRBJ2-3; either TRBD1 or TRBD2 may fit D (6 bases each). This CDR3 has 13 residues. V gave up 6 bases and J gave up 3 bases, with 10 bases separating them. Germline-derived CDR1 and CDR2 are MNHEY and SMNVEV (reference sequence).

The rearrangement joins TRBV2 to TRBJ2-3; 8 bases agree with TRBD2. The CDR3 is 17 amino acids. Germline CDR1 SNHLY, CDR2 FYNNEI. V lost 1 base, J lost 5 bases, and 11 bases stayed unmatched. The CDR3 DNA is TGTGCCAGCAGTGAAGGCGTCGGGGGGGCCGCGGGAGATACGCAGTATTTT. It codes for CASSEGVGGAAGDTQYF.

The V gene is TRBV6-1, the J gene TRBJ2-1; possibly TRBD1 or TRBD2 for D (5 bases each). The CDR3 is 16 residues long. Trimming took 2 bases from V and 0 from J, leaving 11 bases between them. CDR1 and CDR2 (germline): MNHNS, SASEGT. This CDR3 reads CASSEWDGGSYNEQFF. DNA of the CDR3: TGTGCCAGCAGTGAATGGGACGGTGGCTCCTACAATGAGCAGTTCTTC.

This clone was observed a handful of times. CDR3 sequence (DNA): TGTGCCAGCAGTTTACCGATCGACAGGGGAAGCAATCAGCCCCAGCATTTT. This sequence encodes CASSLPIDRGSNQPQHF. This chain connects TRBV28 to TRBJ1-5, with 8 bases lining up with TRBD1. The J segment lost 1 base and the V segment lost 2 bases, leaving 7 bases of the junction unmatched. Germline CDR1 and CDR2: MDHEN and SYDVKM. The CDR3 runs to 17 residues. The full variable domain, in which reference TRBV28 and TRBJ1-5 provide the parts outside the CDR3, is DVKVTQSSRYLVKRTGEKVFLECVQDMDHENMFWYRQDPGLGLRLIYFSYDVKMKEKGDIPEGYSVSREKKERFSLILESASTNQTSMYLCASSLPIDRGSNQPQHFGDGTRLSIL.

The chain links TRBV7-2 to TRBJ2-1; D unresolved. This CDR3 spans 13 amino acids. V shed 5 bases and J shed 6 bases, with 11 bases lying between them. Germline assignment: CDR1 SGHTA and CDR2 FQGNSA. CDR3 in DNA: TGTGCCAGCAGCCAGAGGATAGGCAATGAGCAGTTCTTC. This encodes CASSQRIGNEQFF. The full variable domain, rest sourced from reference TRBV7-2 and TRBJ2-1, is GAGVSQSPSNKVTEKGKDVELRCDPISGHTALYWYRQSLGQGLEFLIYFQGNSAPDKSGLPSDRFSAERTGGSVSTLTIQRTQQEDSAVYLCASSQRIGNEQFFGPGTRLTVL.

This clone was counted only a few times. The chain uses TRBV29-1 and TRBJ2-1; 8 bases agree with TRBD1. The CDR3 is 15 residues long. J lost 10 bases, V lost 5 bases, and 16 bases had no gene match. Germline values: CDR1 SQVTM, CDR2 ANQGSEA. The CDR3 loop reads CSVLRTGTSLAEQFF. For the CDR3, the DNA is TGCAGCGTTCTTCGGACAGGGACAAGTCTAGCGGAGCAGTTCTTC.